This is a list of T cell receptor beta chains from one sample in a study of T cells in Graves' hyperthyroidism and ophthalmopathy. TCRdb redid the calling of the multiplex PCR reads with MiXCR, one entry per CDR3 protein. The data hold 300,000 or so distinct CDR3 sequences, with about 18% observed a single time. The sequenced material came from blood. Receptors originate from a woman in her forties or fifties with Graves' hyperthyroidism. The CDR3 runs from the conserved cysteine through the conserved F or W. The order of the fields is V gene, clone size, D gene, J gene, CDR3 DNA, CDR3 protein. The D gene is left open where the match is weak. Not all rows give a size; the values are once, few, many and, for expanded clones, a class.

TRBV20-1	NA	NA	TRBJ1-1	TGCAGTGCTAGAGATTTAGGGAACACTGAAGCTTTCTTT	CSARDLGNTEAFF
TRBV6-1	few	NA	TRBJ1-5	TGTGCCAGCACTTTACAGTCCCATCAGCCCCAGCATTTT	CASTLQSHQPQHF
TRBV11-2	NA	NA	TRBJ2-7	TGTGCCAGCAGCTTAGTTAGCCGCCCCTACGAGCAGTACTTC	CASSLVSRPYEQYF
TRBV5-1	NA	NA	TRBJ2-1	TGCGCCAGCAGCTTTAATGGACAGCTGGACAATGAGCAGTTCTTC	CASSFNGQLDNEQFF
TRBV30	NA	NA	TRBJ1-4	TGTGCCTGGAGTATCATAGGTGAAAAACTGTTTTTT	CAWSIIGEKLFF
TRBV6-1	few	TRBD1	TRBJ1-6	TGTGCCAGCAGTGAACTCCCGACAGGGGGGCCGAATTCACCCCTCCACTTT	CASSELPTGGPNSPLHF
TRBV12-3/TRBV12-4	few	TRBD2	TRBJ2-1	TGTGCCAGCAAGACTAGCGGGAGTTACCATGAGCAGTTCTTC	CASKTSGSYHEQFF
TRBV6-1	few	NA	TRBJ2-3	TGTGCCAGCGAGGGAGGCACAGATACGCAGTATTTT	CASEGGTDTQYF
TRBV20-1	NA	TRBD2	TRBJ2-1	TGCAGTGCAACGACTAGCGGGACCATGGGTGAGCAGCTCTTC	CSATTSGTMGEQLF
TRBV6-1	NA	NA	TRBJ1-5	TGTGCCAGCAGTTACGCTTCAACGCTTGATCAGCCCCAGCATTTT	CASSYASTLDQPQHF
TRBV9	few	TRBD1	TRBJ2-5	TGTGCCAGCACCAACGGTGGGGGACAGCAAGAGACCCAGTACTTC	CASTNGGGQQETQYF
TRBV7-9	few	TRBD2	TRBJ2-1	TGTGCCAGCAGCCCTCCGGGACTAGCGGCTGAGCAGTTCTTC	CASSPPGLAAEQFF
TRBV20-1	few	TRBD2	TRBJ2-1	TGCAGTGCTCCCCCAGCTAGCGGCAACTACAATGAGCAGTTCTTC	CSAPPASGNYNEQFF
TRBV27	NA	TRBD1	TRBJ2-7	TGTGCCAGCAGCACGGACAGGGGGCACGAGCAGTACTTC	CASSTDRGHEQYF
TRBV19	NA	NA	TRBJ1-5	TGTGCCAGTAGTATCAAACAGTGGGGCAATCAGCCCCAGCATTTT	CASSIKQWGNQPQHF